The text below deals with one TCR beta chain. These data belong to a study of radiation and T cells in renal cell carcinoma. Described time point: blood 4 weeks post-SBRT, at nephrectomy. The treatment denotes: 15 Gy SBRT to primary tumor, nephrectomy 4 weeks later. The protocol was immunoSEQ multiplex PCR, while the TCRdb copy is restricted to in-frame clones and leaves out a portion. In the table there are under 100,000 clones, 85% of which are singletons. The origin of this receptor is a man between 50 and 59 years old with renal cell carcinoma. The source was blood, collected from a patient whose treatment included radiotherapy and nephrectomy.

The CDR3 is CASSLRENTGELFF. The CDR3 coding sequence is TGTGCCAGCAGTTTAAGGGAGAACACCGGGGAGCTGTTTTTT. V gene TRBV27 combines with J gene TRBJ2-2; D is unclear. Trimming removed 2 bases from V and 1 base from J, with 5 bases in between. Germline loops: CDR1 MNHEY, CDR2 SMNVEV (reference sequence). CDR3 length equals 14 residues.